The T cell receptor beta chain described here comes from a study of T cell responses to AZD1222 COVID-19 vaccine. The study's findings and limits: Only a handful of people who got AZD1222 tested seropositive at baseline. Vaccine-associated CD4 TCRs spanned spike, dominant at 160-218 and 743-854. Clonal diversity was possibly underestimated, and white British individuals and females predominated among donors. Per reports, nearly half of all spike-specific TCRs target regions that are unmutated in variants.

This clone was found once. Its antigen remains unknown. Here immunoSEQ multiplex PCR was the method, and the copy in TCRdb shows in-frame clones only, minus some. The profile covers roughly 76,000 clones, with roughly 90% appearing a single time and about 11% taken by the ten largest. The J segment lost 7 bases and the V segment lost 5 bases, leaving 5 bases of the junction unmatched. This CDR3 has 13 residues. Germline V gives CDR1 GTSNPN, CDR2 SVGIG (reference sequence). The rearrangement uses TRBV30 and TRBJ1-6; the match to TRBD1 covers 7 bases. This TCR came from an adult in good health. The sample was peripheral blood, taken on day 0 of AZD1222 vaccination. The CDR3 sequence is CAWQGEGNSPLHF. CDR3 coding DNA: TGTGCCTGGCAGGGGGAGGGCAATTCACCCCTCCACTTT.